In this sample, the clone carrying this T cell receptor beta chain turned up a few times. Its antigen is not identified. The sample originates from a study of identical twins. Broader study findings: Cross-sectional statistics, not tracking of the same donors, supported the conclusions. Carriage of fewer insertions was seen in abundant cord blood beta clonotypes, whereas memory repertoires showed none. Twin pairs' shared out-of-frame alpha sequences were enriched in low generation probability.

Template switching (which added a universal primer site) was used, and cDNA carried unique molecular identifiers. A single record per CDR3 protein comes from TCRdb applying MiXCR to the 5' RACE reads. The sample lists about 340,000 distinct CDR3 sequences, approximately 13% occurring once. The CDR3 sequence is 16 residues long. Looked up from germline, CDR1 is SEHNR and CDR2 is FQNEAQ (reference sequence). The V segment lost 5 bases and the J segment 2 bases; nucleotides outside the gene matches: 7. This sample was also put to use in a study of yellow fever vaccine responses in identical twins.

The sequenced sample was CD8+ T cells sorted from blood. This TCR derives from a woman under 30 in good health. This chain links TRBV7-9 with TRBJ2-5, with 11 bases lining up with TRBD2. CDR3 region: CASSELAGASQETQYF. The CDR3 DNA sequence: TGTGCCAGCAGCGAACTAGCGGGAGCGTCTCAAGAGACCCAGTACTTC.